These 27 T cell receptor beta chains originate from one sample sequenced in a study of cytomegalovirus exposure and HLA in healthy donors. PCR amplification relied on 60 Vbeta primers (plus 13 Jbeta primers). Using immunoSEQ multiplex PCR, the repertoire was profiled, and TCRdb retains in-frame clones only, with some absent. The table lists just over 200,000 clones, roughly four fifths of them singletons, with about 2.6% in the top ten. Sequenced input: PBMCs. All receptors derive from a woman aged 40 to 49 in good health and CMV-seronegative.

The CDR3 nucleotides are TGTGCCAGCAGTGAATTCCAGGGTTACACTGAAGCTTTCTTT. Translating gives CASSEFQGYTEAFF. V gene TRBV25-1 combines with J gene TRBJ1-1; D is perhaps TRBD1 (5 bases). This CDR3 spans 14 amino acids. Germline V gene data show CDR1 as MGHDK and CDR2 as SYGVNS. Trimming removed 1 base from V and 3 bases from J, with 9 bases in between.

As regards this clone: The junction departs from the called germline gene at one end, perhaps through a read error. This rearrangement joins TRBV9 to TRBJ2-2, with TRBD1 matching 7 bases. Germline V gene data show CDR1 as SGDLS and CDR2 as YYNGEE. This CDR3 is built from 16 residues. CDR3 region: CASSVVPTGNPGELFF. The CDR3 bases are TGTGCCAGCAGCGTGGTTCCGACAGGGAACCCCGGGGAGCTGTTTTTT.

The rearrangement joins TRBV7-3 to TRBJ2-5, with 7 bases matching TRBD2. CDR3 length: 14 residues. V lost 3 bases to trimming and J lost 2 bases; unmatched junction nucleotides: 3. CDR1 SGHTA and CDR2 FQGTGA come from the germline V gene. Here the CDR3 reads CASSLGGLQETQYF. In DNA, the CDR3 is TGTGCCAGCAGCTTGGGGGGACTACAAGAGACCCAGTACTTC.

This clone was recorded once. V usage is TRBV11-2 and J usage is TRBJ2-7; TRBD1 matches at 9 bases. The V and J ends lost 5 bases and 7 bases, in that order; junction bases with no gene match: 9. Germline values: CDR1 SGHAT, CDR2 FQNNGV. The CDR3 is made up of 14 amino acids. CDR3 DNA: TGTGCCAGCAGCCTAACCGGGACAGGGATAGAGCAGTACTTC. It translates to CASSLTGTGIEQYF.

This clone was found a few times. This chain connects TRBV5-6 to TRBJ1-2, with a tentative D call TRBD1 (5 bases). Trimming left V 5 bases short and J 4 bases short, with 9 bases between. This CDR3 comprises 12 residues. The germline V gene has CDR1 SGHDT and CDR2 YYEEEE. CDR3 DNA sequence: TGTGCCAGCAGTACAGGAACCTATGGCTACACCTTC. Translated, it gives CASSTGTYGYTF.

This chain connects TRBV19 to TRBJ2-7; possible D gene TRBD1, 5 bases. Trimming took 3 bases from V and 2 from J, leaving 11 bases between them. CDR3 length: 14 residues. Germline V lookup: CDR1 LNHDA, CDR2 SQIVND (reference sequence). CDR3 sequence reads: CASSIKTEPYEQYF. The CDR3 nucleotides read TGTGCCAGTAGTATTAAGACAGAACCCTACGAGCAGTACTTC.

This chain uses TRBV7-6 with TRBJ2-1; TRBD2 is a possible D gene (5 bases). The length of the CDR3 is 14 residues. Germline V gene data show CDR1 as SGHVS and CDR2 as FNYEAQ. V was trimmed by 5 bases and J by 7 bases, leaving 15 bases between them. The CDR3 bases are TGTGCCAGCAGCCTCCTGGGAGAAGGGAATGAGCAGTTCTTC. Protein product: CASSLLGEGNEQFF.

This sequence joins TRBV5-4 and TRBJ1-2; D ambiguous. The V gene's germline CDR1 is SGHNT and CDR2 YYREEE (reference sequence). V dropped 2 bases and J dropped 4 bases, with 6 bases sitting between them. CDR3 size: 12 residues. This chain's CDR3 is CASSFDTYGYTF. The CDR3 bases are TGTGCCAGCAGCTTTGACACCTATGGCTACACCTTC. The complete variable domain, with remaining parts taken from reference TRBV5-4 and TRBJ1-2, reads ETGVTQSPTHLIKTRGQQVTLRCSSQSGHNTVSWYQQALGQGPQFIFQYYREEENGRGNFPPRFSGLQFPNYSSELNVNALELDDSALYLCASSFDTYGYTFGSGTRLTVV.

The chain couples TRBV11-2 to TRBJ2-7; 7 positions agree with TRBD2. CDR1 is SGHAT and CDR2 is FQNNGV in the germline V gene. The CDR3 contains 13 residues. J gave up 6 bases and V 4 bases, and 6 bases lay outside the gene matches. The CDR3 nucleotides read TGTGCCAGCAGCTCGTGGAGGGAGGGCGAGCAGTACTTC. It yields the protein CASSSWREGEQYF.

The chain recombines TRBV7-3 with TRBJ2-2; 8 bases agree with TRBD2. V trimming: 5 bases; J trimming: 7 bases; junction bases outside the gene matches: 9. The CDR3 runs to 15 residues. Germline V lookup: CDR1 SGHTA, CDR2 FQGTGA. The CDR3 bases are TGTGCCAGCAGCCCATCGGGTAGCGGGGTCGGGGAGCTGTTTTTT. Protein sequence: CASSPSGSGVGELFF.

The chain recombines TRBV28 with TRBJ1-2, with 8 bases matching TRBD1. Germline loops: CDR1 MDHEN, CDR2 SYDVKM. CDR3 length: 12 amino acids. The J segment lost 4 bases and the V segment lost 7 bases, leaving 2 bases of the junction unmatched. The CDR3 DNA is TGTGCCAGCACCGACAGGGGCTATGGCTACACCTTC. Its protein is CASTDRGYGYTF.

The gene calls are TRBV30 and TRBJ1-2; 12 nucleotides match TRBD1. V lost 3 bases and J lost 8; bases outside the gene matches: 7. The CDR3 is 14 amino acids. Germline V gives CDR1 GTSNPN, CDR2 SVGIG (reference sequence). The CDR3 protein is CAWSPGQGAGGYTF. The CDR3 bases are TGTGCCTGGAGCCCGGGACAGGGGGCGGGGGGCTACACCTTC.

The table lists this clone with a count of one. The V gene is TRBV5-1, the J gene TRBJ1-2; TRBD1 aligns across 7 bases. The CDR3 runs 12 residues. The J segment lost 2 bases and the V segment lost 5 bases, leaving 0 bases of the junction unmatched. Germline V lookup: CDR1 SGHRS, CDR2 YFSETQ. DNA of the CDR3: TGCGCCAGCAGGACAGGGAACTATGGCTACACCTTC. Translation gives CASRTGNYGYTF.

This clone has a handful of counts. The chain is built from TRBV10-2 and TRBJ2-5; 7 bases match TRBD2. J gave up 7 bases and V 1 base, and 9 bases lay outside the gene matches. Germline V gene lookup returns CDR1 WSHSY and CDR2 SAAADI. The CDR3 is 15 amino acids. As DNA, the CDR3 is TGCGCCAGCAGTGAGTTCGTGGGAGGGCCCGGGACCCAGTACTTC. This codes for CASSEFVGGPGTQYF.

A single count supports this clone. The chain links TRBV18 to TRBJ2-1, with 10 bases that match TRBD2. The CDR3 runs to 17 residues. CDR1 and CDR2 (germline): KGHSH, LQKENI. The V gene end was trimmed by 0 bases and the J gene end by 1 base; junction bases not matched to a gene: 3. The CDR3 is CASSPPGTSVSYNEQFF. In nucleotides, the CDR3 is TGTGCCAGCTCACCACCCGGGACTAGCGTTTCCTACAATGAGCAGTTCTTC.

The chain recombines TRBV20-1 with TRBJ1-1; the D is unclear. The CDR3 is made up of 11 amino acids. Trimming shortened V by 3 bases and J by 12 bases, and 14 bases separated the two germline ends. Per germline, CDR1 DFQATT and CDR2 SNEGSKA (reference sequence). This CDR3 reads CSARSKVEPFF. The CDR3 region has the DNA TGCAGTGCTAGGTCCAAAGTTGAGCCTTTCTTT.

The chain links TRBV4-1 to TRBJ1-2, with D tentatively TRBD1 (6 bases). Germline assignment: CDR1 MGHRA and CDR2 YSYEKL. Deletions cut 0 bases from V and 4 bases from J, with 18 bases between. There are 17 residues in the CDR3. The CDR3, as DNA: TGCGCCAGCAGCCAAGATGGAGTGCACAGAGGGGGCTATGGCTACACCTTC. It specifies CASSQDGVHRGGYGYTF.

The table lists this clone with a count of one. The V gene is TRBV11-2, the J gene TRBJ2-7; TRBD2 matches 7 bases. The trim removed 4 bases at V and 7 bases at J, leaving 4 bases unmatched. This CDR3 has 12 residues. Germline loops: CDR1 SGHAT, CDR2 FQNNGV. The CDR3 coding sequence is TGTGCCAGCAGCTCTAGGGAGGGGGAGCAGTACTTC. This encodes CASSSREGEQYF.

The chain employs TRBV30 and TRBJ2-3; D is possibly TRBD1 (5 bases). Germline V gene lookup returns CDR1 GTSNPN and CDR2 SVGIG (reference sequence). V was cut by 2 bases and J by 9 bases, with 18 bases left in between. The CDR3 contains 14 residues. The CDR3 is CAWSPSTAPATQYF. For the CDR3, the DNA is TGTGCCTGGAGTCCTTCGACAGCTCCCGCGACGCAGTATTTT.

This chain joins TRBV7-2 and TRBJ2-2; 12 nucleotides match TRBD2. The CDR3 has 16 amino acids. V dropped 5 bases and J dropped 6; count of bases not matched to a gene: 7. Germline-derived CDR1 and CDR2 are SGHTA and FQGNSA. For the CDR3, the DNA is TGTGCCAGCAGCAACACCCTAGCGGGAGGGGCCGGGGAGCTGTTTTTT. Its protein is CASSNTLAGGAGELFF.

The V gene is TRBV29-1, the J gene TRBJ1-5; the D is unclear. The germline CDR1 and CDR2 sequences are SQVTM and ANQGSEA. Trimming stripped 7 bases from V and 7 bases from J, with 17 bases between. The CDR3 is 13 residues long. The CDR3 DNA sequence: TGCAGCGCCGGAGGTGCATTTGACCAGCCCCAGCATTTT. Residues: CSAGGAFDQPQHF.

The chain joins TRBV10-3 to TRBJ1-5, with D uncertain. This CDR3 contains 13 residues. With 0 bases removed from V and 7 bases from J, the gap between germline ends came to 7 bases. The germline gives CDR1 ENHRY, CDR2 SYGVKD. CDR3 nucleotide sequence: TGTGCCATCAGTGAGTCGCTAAGACAGCCCCAGCATTTT. The encoded protein is CAISESLRQPQHF.

This clone was seen only once. The chain links TRBV7-8 to TRBJ2-7, with 9 positions matching TRBD2. Germline lookup yields CDR1 SGHVS and CDR2 FQNEAQ. CDR3 length: 14 amino acids. J gave up 2 bases and V 5 bases, and 4 bases lay outside the gene matches. CDR3 nucleotides: TGTGCCAGCAGCCTGACTAGCGGAACCTACGAGCAGTACTTC. Protein sequence: CASSLTSGTYEQYF.

The J gene is TRBJ2-7, the V gene TRBV5-6; 8 bases align to TRBD2. This CDR3 has 15 residues. The V segment lost 0 bases and the J segment 0 bases; nucleotides outside the gene matches: 2. From germline, CDR1 is SGHDT and CDR2 YYEEEE. CDR3 coding DNA: TGTGCCAGCAGCTTGGGCGGGGGGAGCTCCTACGAGCAGTACTTC. Translating it yields CASSLGGGSSYEQYF.

This clone was seen more than once but under ten times. This chain links TRBV6-5 with TRBJ2-4; D not resolved. V was clipped by 0 bases and J by 0 bases, with 6 bases between them. This CDR3 contains 15 residues. The V gene's germline CDR1 is MNHEY and CDR2 SVGAGI. The CDR3 loop reads CASSYSGLAKNIQYF. CDR3 DNA: TGTGCCAGCAGTTACTCCGGGTTAGCCAAAAACATTCAGTACTTC.

V usage is TRBV15 and J usage is TRBJ2-5; 10 bases map to TRBD2. The J call may not be correct, given that the DNA end is closer to TRBJ2-7. This CDR3 region has 15 residues. Germline V gene sequence: CDR1 LNHNV, CDR2 YYDKDF (reference sequence). CDR3 sequence: CATSRGIAGGYEQYF. DNA for the CDR3: TGTGCCACCAGCAGAGGGATAGCGGGGGGCTACGAGCAGTACTTC.

The rearrangement joins TRBV7-2 to TRBJ2-1; TRBD1 aligns across 7 bases. The CDR3 extends over 15 amino acids. The V gene end was trimmed by 2 bases and the J gene end by 7 bases; junction bases not matched to a gene: 8. The germline V gene encodes CDR1 SGHTA and CDR2 FQGNSA. In nucleotides, the CDR3 is TGTGCCAGCAGCTTAACAGGGGCGCAAGGGAATGAGCAGTTCTTC. It specifies CASSLTGAQGNEQFF. Looking up the rest from reference TRBV7-2 and TRBJ2-1 gives the full variable domain: GAGVSQSPSNKVTEKGKDVELRCDPISGHTALYWYRQSLGQGLEFLIYFQGNSAPDKSGLPSDRFSAERTGGSVSTLTIQRTQQEDSAVYLCASSLTGAQGNEQFFGPGTRLTVL.